This TCR beta chain stems from a study of blood T cell repertoires in COVID-19. Study background: COVID-19 samples from acute and convalescent phases originated in the United States, Italy and Spain. T cells, B-cell-depleted T cells, or PBMCs supplied cDNA or gDNA.

This CDR3 has 14 residues. Trimming took off 6 bases at V and 2 bases at J, with 14 bases between the two ends. Germline lookup yields CDR1 KGHSH and CDR2 LQKENI. Only in-frame clones appear in the TCRdb table, and some are missing; sequencing was by immunoSEQ multiplex PCR. The table lists under 45,000 clones, more than 75% of them singletons, with around a quarter in the top ten. Material: peripheral blood. The chain recombines TRBV18 with TRBJ2-7; the D is unclear. The TCR originated in a man at least 80 years old with acute or convalescent COVID-19. The CDR3 DNA reads as TGTGCCAGCTCCGATCGCGAAGTCCCCTACGAGCAGTACTTC. This codes for CASSDREVPYEQYF. Looking up the rest from reference TRBV18 and TRBJ2-7 gives the full variable domain: NAGVMQNPRHLVRRRGQEARLRCSPMKGHSHVYWYRQLPEEGLKFMVYLQKENIIDESGMPKERFSAEFPKEGPSILRIQQVVRGDSAAYFCASSDREVPYEQYFGPGTRLTVT.